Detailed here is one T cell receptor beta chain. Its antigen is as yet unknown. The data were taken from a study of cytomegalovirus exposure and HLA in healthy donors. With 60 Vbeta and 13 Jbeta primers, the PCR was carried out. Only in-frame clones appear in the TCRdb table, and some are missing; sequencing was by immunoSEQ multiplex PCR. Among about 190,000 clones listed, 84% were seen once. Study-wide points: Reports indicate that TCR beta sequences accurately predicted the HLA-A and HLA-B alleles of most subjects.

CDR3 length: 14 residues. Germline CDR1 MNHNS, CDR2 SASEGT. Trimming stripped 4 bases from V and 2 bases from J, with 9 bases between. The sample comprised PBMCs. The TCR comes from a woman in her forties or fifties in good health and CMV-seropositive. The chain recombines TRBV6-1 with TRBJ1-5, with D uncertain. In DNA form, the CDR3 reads TGTGCCAGCAGTGGCAGTCTGGGCAATCAGCCCCAGCATTTT. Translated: CASSGSLGNQPQHF.